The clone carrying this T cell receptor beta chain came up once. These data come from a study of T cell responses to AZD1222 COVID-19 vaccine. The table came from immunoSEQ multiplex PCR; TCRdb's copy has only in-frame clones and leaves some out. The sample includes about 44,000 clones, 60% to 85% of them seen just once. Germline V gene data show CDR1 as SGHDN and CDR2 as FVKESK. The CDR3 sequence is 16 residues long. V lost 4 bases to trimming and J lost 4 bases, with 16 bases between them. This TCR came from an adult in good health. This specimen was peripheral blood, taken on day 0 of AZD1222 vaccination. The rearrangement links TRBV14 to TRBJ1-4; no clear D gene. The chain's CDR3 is CASSRPGWRFNEKLFF. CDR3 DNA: TGTGCCAGCAGCCGCCCGGGGTGGAGATTTAATGAAAAACTGTTTTTT. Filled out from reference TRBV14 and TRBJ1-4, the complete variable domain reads EAGVTQFPSHSVIEKGQTVTLRCDPISGHDNLYWYRRVMGKEIKFLLHFVKESKQDESGMPNNRFLAERTGGTYSTLKVQPAELEDSGVYFCASSRPGWRFNEKLFFGSGTQLSVL.